The 5 T cell receptor beta chains given below trace back to one sample, sequenced in a study of breast tumors, draining lymph nodes, adjacent tissues. TCRdb redid the calling of the multiplex PCR reads with MiXCR, one entry per CDR3 protein. The sample lists 140,000 to 150,000 distinct CDR3 sequences; 30% to 35% were seen once. Axillary draining lymph nodes of breast cancer patients supplied the node samples. Sequencing was performed on axillary lymph node tissue. The source is a female donor with breast cancer. Some clones in this sample may be carry-over from other donors' samples.

This clonotype was counted ten times or more. The chain combines TRBV10-2 with TRBJ2-2, with 7 bases lining up with TRBD2. The junction had 10 bases not matched to a gene; V was cut back by 0 bases and J by 3 bases. CDR3 length equals 18 residues. In germline, CDR1 is WSHSY, CDR2 SAAADI. The CDR3 nucleotides are TGCGCCAGCAGTGAGTCTGGAATAAGCGGGGTACACACCGGGGAGCTGTTTTTT. Amino acid sequence: CASSESGISGVHTGELFF.

The V call is TRBV9, the J call TRBJ1-2; 7 bases are shared with TRBD1. The CDR3 is made up of 16 amino acids. V trimming: 4 bases; J trimming: 1 base; junction bases outside the gene matches: 10. Germline V gene sequence: CDR1 SGDLS, CDR2 YYNGEE. The CDR3 reads CASSHRGQVINYGYTF. CDR3 DNA: TGTGCCAGCAGCCACCGAGGACAGGTGATTAACTATGGCTACACCTTC.

The chain joins TRBV7-6 to TRBJ1-4; perhaps TRBD1 as D (5 bases). The CDR3 sequence is 15 residues long. The germline CDR1 and CDR2 sequences are SGHVS and FNYEAQ. V was cut by 5 bases and J by 5 bases, with 15 bases left in between. CDR3 DNA: TGTGCCAGCAGCCCTATGGGACCCTACAATGAAAAACTGTTTTTT. Amino acids: CASSPMGPYNEKLFF.

This clonotype was seen only a few times. Being one base from a much bigger clone, this may be a read error. The rearrangement joins TRBV5-4 to TRBJ1-2, with D unresolved. The CDR3 has 15 amino acids. V was trimmed by 4 bases and J by 5 bases, leaving 18 bases between them. Germline V gene sequence: CDR1 SGHNT, CDR2 YYREEE (reference sequence). The CDR3 reads CASSPETALGYGYTF. The CDR3 coding sequence is TGTGCCAGCAGCCCCGAAACAGCGTTGGGTTATGGCTACACCTTC.

This clonotype showed up many times. This chain connects TRBV2 to TRBJ2-5, with 8 bases identical to TRBD2. The V and J ends lost 2 bases and 5 bases, in that order; junction bases with no gene match: 7. CDR1 is SNHLY, CDR2 FYNNEI, per germline. The CDR3 length is 15 residues. In DNA, the CDR3 is TGTGCCAGCAGTGAATATCCGGGGGGGCCGGAGACCCAGTACTTC. This encodes CASSEYPGGPETQYF.